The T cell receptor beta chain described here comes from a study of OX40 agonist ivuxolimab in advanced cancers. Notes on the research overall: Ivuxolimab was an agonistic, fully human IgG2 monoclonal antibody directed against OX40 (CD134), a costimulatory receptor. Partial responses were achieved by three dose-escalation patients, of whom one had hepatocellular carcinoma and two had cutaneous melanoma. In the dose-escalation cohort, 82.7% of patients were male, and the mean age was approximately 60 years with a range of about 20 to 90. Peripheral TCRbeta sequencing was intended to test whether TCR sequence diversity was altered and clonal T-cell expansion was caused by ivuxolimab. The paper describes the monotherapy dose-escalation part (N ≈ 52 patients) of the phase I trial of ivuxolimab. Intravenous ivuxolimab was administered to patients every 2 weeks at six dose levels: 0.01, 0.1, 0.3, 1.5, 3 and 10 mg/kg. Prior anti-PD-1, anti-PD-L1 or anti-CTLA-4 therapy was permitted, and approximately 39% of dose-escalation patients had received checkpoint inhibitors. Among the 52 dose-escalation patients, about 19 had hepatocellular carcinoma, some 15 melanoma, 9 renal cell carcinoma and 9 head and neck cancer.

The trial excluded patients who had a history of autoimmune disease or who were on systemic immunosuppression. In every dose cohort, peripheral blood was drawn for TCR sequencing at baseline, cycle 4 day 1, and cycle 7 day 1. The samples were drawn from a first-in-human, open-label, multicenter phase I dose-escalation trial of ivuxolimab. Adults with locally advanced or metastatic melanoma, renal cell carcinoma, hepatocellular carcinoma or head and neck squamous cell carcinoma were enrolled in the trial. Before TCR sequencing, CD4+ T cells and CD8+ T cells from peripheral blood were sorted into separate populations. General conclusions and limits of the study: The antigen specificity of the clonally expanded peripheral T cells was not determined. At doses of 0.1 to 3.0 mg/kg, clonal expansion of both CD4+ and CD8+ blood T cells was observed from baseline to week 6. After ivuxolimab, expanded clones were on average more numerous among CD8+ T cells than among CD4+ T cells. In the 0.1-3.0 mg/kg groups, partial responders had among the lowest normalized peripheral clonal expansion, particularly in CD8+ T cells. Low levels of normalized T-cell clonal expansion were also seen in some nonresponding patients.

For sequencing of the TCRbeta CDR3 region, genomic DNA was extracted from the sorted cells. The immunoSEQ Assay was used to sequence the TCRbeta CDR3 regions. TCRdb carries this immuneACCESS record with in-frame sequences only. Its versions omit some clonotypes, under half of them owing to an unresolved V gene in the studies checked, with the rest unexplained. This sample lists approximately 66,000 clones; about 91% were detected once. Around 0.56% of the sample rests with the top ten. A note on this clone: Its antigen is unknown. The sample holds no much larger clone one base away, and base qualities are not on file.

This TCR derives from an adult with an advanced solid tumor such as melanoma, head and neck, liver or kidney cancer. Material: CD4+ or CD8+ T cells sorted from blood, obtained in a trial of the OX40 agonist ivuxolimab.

The nucleotides read TGTGCCAGTAGTATAGATCTGACATCCCGAACTTATGGCTACACCTTC. This codes for CASSIDLTSRTYGYTF. The chain uses TRBV19 and TRBJ1-2; the D segment cannot be called with confidence. The germline V gene (reference sequence) provides CDR1 LNHDA and CDR2 SQIVND. Counted from cysteine to phenylalanine, this CDR3 has 16 amino acids. CDR3 DNA only is kept here, 48 bases in frame from base 1. V loses 0 bases of germline sequence and J loses 5 bases, and the interval between the two ends is 16 bases.